The rows below give T cell receptor beta chains drawn from one sample of a study of shared clonotypes between healthy human individuals. Profiled with immunoSEQ multiplex PCR; TCRdb holds only in-frame clones, not every one. The sample shows about 2.4 million clones, 80% to 95% of them seen only once. Input material: naive CD4+ T cells from PBMCs. The receptors derive from a man younger than 30 in good health. Some clones in this sample may be carry-over from other donors' samples. CDR3s include the opening cysteine and the closing phenylalanine or tryptophan. D genes are given only for firm matches. Clone size is not always given. Where it is, it says once, few, many or a class for expanded clones.

-	TRBV30	few	TRBJ1-1	TGTGCCTGGAGTGTAAGACGGAGGGGGGCAGGAGAAGCTTTCTTT	CAWSVRRRGAGEAFF
-	TRBV13	once	TRBJ2-5	TGTGCCAGCAGCCCCCGAGGACCAGGGAAGACCCAGTACTTC	CASSPRGPGKTQYF
-	TRBV15	few	TRBJ2-7	TGTGCCACCAGCATACCGGGGCACGAGCAGTACTTC	CATSIPGHEQYF
-	TRBV11-3	-	TRBJ2-1	TGTGCCAGCAGCTCGGGACAAGGGTCCTACAATGAGCAGTTCTTC	CASSSGQGSYNEQFF
-	TRBV28	-	TRBJ2-3	TGTGCCAGCAGTTCCTCCGGACAGCCGACTAGCCCCGATACGCAGTATTTT	CASSSSGQPTSPDTQYF
TRBD1	TRBV7-9	-	TRBJ2-5	TGTGCCAGCAGGCCGATTACAGGGGGAGAGACCCAGTACTTC	CASRPITGGETQYF
TRBD1	TRBV28	-	TRBJ2-3	TGTGCCAGCAGTTTTGGCCAGGGGGTCGATACGCAGTATTTT	CASSFGQGVDTQYF
TRBD2	TRBV5-4	-	TRBJ2-2	TGTGCCAGCAGCGCGGGACTAGCGGGAGCCCCCGGGGAGCTGTTTTTT	CASSAGLAGAPGELFF
-	TRBV10-3	-	TRBJ1-4	TGTGCCATCAGTGAGTCGACAGGACGTATCGGAAAACTGTTTTTT	CAISESTGRIGKLFF
-	TRBV6-6	-	TRBJ2-7	TGTGCCAGCAGTTACGCGGACGGGGAGCGGTACTTC	CASSYADGERYF
TRBD2	TRBV19	-	TRBJ2-1	TGTGCCAGTCGGGGGACTAGCGGGATAGTGAATGAGCAGTTCTTC	CASRGTSGIVNEQFF
-	TRBV5-1	-	TRBJ2-7	TGCGCCAGCAGCTTGGTGCCTAGTCGTATCGGGTACTTC	CASSLVPSRIGYF
TRBD1	TRBV6-5	-	TRBJ1-1	TGTGCCAGCAGCCGAGTTGGACAGGAGAATGAAGCTTTCTTT	CASSRVGQENEAFF
-	TRBV19	-	TRBJ2-5	TGTGCCAGTAGTATTGCCGGGGGCAAAGAGACCCAGTACTTC	CASSIAGGKETQYF
TRBD1	TRBV28	-	TRBJ1-5	TGTGCCAGCGGGTTTCCGGGACAGGGGAGCAATCAGCCCCAGCATTTT	CASGFPGQGSNQPQHF
-	TRBV4-2	-	TRBJ2-6	TGTGCCAGCAGCCAAGCTCGGCGGCCTGGGGCCAACGTCCTGACTTTC	CASSQARRPGANVLTF
-	TRBV19	-	TRBJ2-7	TGTGCCAGTAGTAAGTTGACAGGCGGGGCTTACGAGCAGTACTTC	CASSKLTGGAYEQYF
-	TRBV15	-	TRBJ1-1	TGTGCCACCAGCAGAGATCGGGGGTATGAAGCTTTCTTT	CATSRDRGYEAFF
TRBD1	TRBV18	-	TRBJ2-1	TGTGCCAGCCAGGGGACAGGGGCCCTCAGTGAGCAGTTCTTC	CASQGTGALSEQFF
TRBD1	TRBV7-3	-	TRBJ2-2	TGTGCCAGCAGCTTAAGCGTGGGGACAGTAAACACCGGGGAGCTGTTTTTT	CASSLSVGTVNTGELFF
TRBD1	TRBV28	-	TRBJ1-5	TGTGCCAGCAGGCTACAGGGGGCAGGGCAGCCCCAGCATTTT	CASRLQGAGQPQHF
-	TRBV7-9	-	TRBJ1-4	TGTGCCAGCAGCTTAGCGCCGGGGGTTAATGAAAAACTGTTTTTT	CASSLAPGVNEKLFF
TRBD1	TRBV18	-	TRBJ2-2	TGTGCCAGCTCACCGCTCGTCGGGACAGTGTTCCCCGGGGAGCTGTTTTTT	CASSPLVGTVFPGELFF
-	TRBV29-1	-	TRBJ2-4	TGCAGCGTTGTAGCCAAAAACATTCAGTACTTC	CSVVAKNIQYF
TRBD1	TRBV4-3	-	TRBJ2-5	TGCGCCAGCAGCCAAGAAGGGACAGCGTACCAAGAGACCCAGTACTTC	CASSQEGTAYQETQYF
-	TRBV19	-	TRBJ2-4	TGTGCCAGTAGGTCTGTGGGGCGATTGGGCAAAAACATTCAGTACTTC	CASRSVGRLGKNIQYF
-	TRBV18	-	TRBJ2-3	TGTGCCAGCTCACCACCCCAGGGTCAAGATACGCAGTATTTT	CASSPPQGQDTQYF
-	TRBV30	-	TRBJ2-1	TGTGCCTGGAGGGCCCTAAGCAATGAGCAGTTCTTC	CAWRALSNEQFF
TRBD2	TRBV5-1	-	TRBJ2-2	TGCGCCAGCCCTACGACAACTAGCGGGAAGTACACCGGGGAGCTGTTTTTT	CASPTTTSGKYTGELFF
-	TRBV6-1	-	TRBJ1-1	TGTGCCAGCAGTGAAGGCGGATCCTGGAACACTGAAGCTTTCTTT	CASSEGGSWNTEAFF
-	TRBV5-1	-	TRBJ1-2	TGCGCCAGCAGCTTGGAAGTCTCCTACTATGGCTACACCTTC	CASSLEVSYYGYTF
-	TRBV6-4	few	TRBJ1-1	TGTGCCAGCAGGGACGAGCGATCCCAGACGGCTTTCTTT	CASRDERSQTAFF
-	TRBV4-2	-	TRBJ2-5	TGTGCCAGCAGCCAAGAACGCGGTGGGGAGACCCAGTACTTC	CASSQERGGETQYF
TRBD2	TRBV6-5	-	TRBJ2-1	TGTGCCAGCCAAAAGGGAGCGGGAGCATACAATGAGCAGTTCTTC	CASQKGAGAYNEQFF
-	TRBV5-6	-	TRBJ2-7	TGTGCCAGCAGTCTGGGATACGGGACCTACGAGCAGTACTTC	CASSLGYGTYEQYF
TRBD1	TRBV7-2	-	TRBJ1-4	TGTGCCAGCAGCTTACGTCAGGGGGGTGAAAAACTGTTTTTT	CASSLRQGGEKLFF
-	TRBV10-1	-	TRBJ2-1	TGCGCCAGCAGTGAGTGGGTTCGGGGGACAAACTACAATGAGCAGTTCTTC	CASSEWVRGTNYNEQFF
-	TRBV18	-	TRBJ1-5	TGTGCCAGCTCTTCCACTCCCGGGGCCGATCAGCCCCAGCATTTT	CASSSTPGADQPQHF
-	TRBV5-4	-	TRBJ2-7	TGTGCCAGCAGCTTACCGGGCGCGGCCGAGCAGTACTTC	CASSLPGAAEQYF
TRBD1	TRBV2	-	TRBJ2-2	TGTGCCAGCACCCCGGACAGGCCGAACACCGGGGAGCTGTTTTTT	CASTPDRPNTGELFF
-	TRBV28	-	TRBJ1-1	TGTGCCAGTACATTTCGGGGGGCCGACACTGAAGCTTTCTTT	CASTFRGADTEAFF
TRBD1	TRBV19	-	TRBJ2-6	TGTGCCAGTAAGGGGGCGAGCTCTGGGGCCAACGTCCTGACTTTC	CASKGASSGANVLTF